This is a list of T cell receptor beta chains from one sample in a study of T cell responses to AZD1222 COVID-19 vaccine. Assay: immunoSEQ multiplex PCR; the TCRdb copy retains only in-frame clones and omits some. Of tens of thousands of clones listed, around four fifths are singletons. The sample here was peripheral blood, taken on day 0 of AZD1222 vaccination. The receptor set was obtained from an adult in good health. CDR3s include the opening cysteine and the closing phenylalanine or tryptophan. D genes are given only for firm matches. Size values are once, few and many counts, or a class for expanded clones, and some rows have none.

D gene	V gene	clone size	J gene	CDR3 DNA	CDR3 protein
TRBD2	TRBV19	.	TRBJ2-1	TGTGCCAGTAGTAAGGGGTTGCTAGCGGGGAAGTTCTTC	CASSKGLLAGKFF
TRBD1	TRBV7-2	.	TRBJ2-1	TGTGCCAGCAGGGACAGGGCGTATAGTCATGAGCAGTTCTTC	CASRDRAYSHEQFF
.	TRBV19	.	TRBJ2-3	TGTGCCAGTAGTAAGGGCGAATTAACCACAGATACGCAGTATTTT	CASSKGELTTDTQYF
TRBD2	TRBV5-5	few	TRBJ2-1	TGTGCCAGCAGCTCCGCGGTCGGTGGCGGGGGGGCAGAGGAGCAGTTCTTC	CASSSAVGGGGAEEQFF
TRBD1	TRBV6-1	.	TRBJ1-2	TGTGCCAGCAGTGAGGACAGGGGGATCTATGGCTACACCTTC	CASSEDRGIYGYTF
.	TRBV4-3	.	TRBJ2-1	TGCGCCAGCAGCCAAGATTTAGACCCCAATGAGCAGTTCTTC	CASSQDLDPNEQFF
TRBD2	TRBV27	.	TRBJ2-7	TGTGCCAGCAGGACTAGCGGGCCAAACCCGGGATACGAGCAGTACTTC	CASRTSGPNPGYEQYF
.	TRBV10-1	.	TRBJ2-7	TGCGCCATCACTCTGGCCGTTCTAGCCCATTCCTACGAGCAGTACTTC	CAITLAVLAHSYEQYF
TRBD1	TRBV7-2	few	TRBJ2-7	TGTGCCAGCAGCTCCAGGGGGATATCCTACGAGCAGTACTTC	CASSSRGISYEQYF
TRBD1	TRBV7-2	few	TRBJ2-7	TGTGCCAGCAGCCAGGGACAGGGGGAGGTCTACGAGCAGTACTTC	CASSQGQGEVYEQYF
.	TRBV4-3	once	TRBJ1-1	TGCGCCAGCAGCCAAGGTCTTTGGTCCACTGAAGCTTTCTTT	CASSQGLWSTEAFF
.	TRBV6-2/TRBV6-3	.	TRBJ2-1	TGTGCCAGCAGTCTGGGCGATAGCTCCTACAATGAGCAGTTCTTC	CASSLGDSSYNEQFF
TRBD1	TRBV5-1	.	TRBJ2-5	TGCGCCAGCAGCTCGGACAGGGGTTGGGGTGAGACCCAGTACTTC	CASSSDRGWGETQYF
TRBD1	TRBV4-3	.	TRBJ1-4	TGCGCCAGCAGCCAAGATGAGGTGGGACAGGGGCGGGAAAAACTGTTTTTT	CASSQDEVGQGREKLFF
.	TRBV25-1	.	TRBJ1-1	TGTGCCAGCAGTGATCGTAGAGGGGGTTCGTACACTGAAGCTTTCTTT	CASSDRRGGSYTEAFF
TRBD1	TRBV5-1	.	TRBJ1-2	TGCGCCAGCAGGTCCGGGACAGGGTACGCGGAAGATGGCTACACCTTC	CASRSGTGYAEDGYTF
.	TRBV7-2	.	TRBJ2-5	TGTGCCAGCAGCTTAGGTTCAGGGACAAAGAGCGGGACCCAGTACTTC	CASSLGSGTKSGTQYF
.	TRBV4-3	.	TRBJ2-2	TGCGCCAGCAGCCCAGGTACACAGGGCTGGGACACCGGGGAGCTGTTTTTT	CASSPGTQGWDTGELFF
TRBD1	TRBV2	once	TRBJ1-5	TGTGCCAGCAGTGAAGGTGGACAGGGGGTTGAGCCCCAGCATTTT	CASSEGGQGVEPQHF
TRBD1	TRBV4-3	.	TRBJ2-6	TGCGCCAGCAGCACCGGACAGGGAGTTTCTGGGGCCAACGTCCTGACTTTC	CASSTGQGVSGANVLTF
.	TRBV7-8	.	TRBJ2-1	TGTGCCAGCAGCTTAGGTTCGGGGCCGGAATACAATGAGCAGTTCTTC	CASSLGSGPEYNEQFF
.	TRBV27	.	TRBJ1-2	TGTGCCAGCAGTGTCTCGGGGCGAAATAACTATGGCTACACCTTC	CASSVSGRNNYGYTF
.	TRBV27	once	TRBJ2-3	TGTGCCAGCAGTTTTATAGGATCTCGGCTCTACAGCACAGATACGCAGTATTTT	CASSFIGSRLYSTDTQYF
.	TRBV19	.	TRBJ1-5	TGTGCCAGTAGTACCGTACAGGCCCCAAACAATCAGCCCCAGCATTTT	CASSTVQAPNNQPQHF
TRBD2	TRBV5-6	.	TRBJ2-7	TGTGCCAGCAGCTTATTGACTAGCACGCAGTACTTC	CASSLLTSTQYF
.	TRBV11-1	.	TRBJ1-1	TGTGCCAGCAGCTCCAGGAACACTGAAGCTTTCTTT	CASSSRNTEAFF
TRBD1	TRBV5-1	.	TRBJ1-2	TGCGCCAGCAGCTTGGCCCAGCCGGGACAGGGGTCTCGCTACACCTTC	CASSLAQPGQGSRYTF
.	TRBV27	.	TRBJ1-1	TGTGCCAGCAGTTTAAGTCGGGGCACTGAAGCTTTCTTT	CASSLSRGTEAFF
.	TRBV5-4	few	TRBJ1-1	TGTGCCAGCAGCTCAACTAGAGGGAACACTGAAGCTTTCTTT	CASSSTRGNTEAFF
.	TRBV9	.	TRBJ1-2	TGTGCCAGCAGCGCGGACGTCGTTAACTATGGCTACACCTTC	CASSADVVNYGYTF
TRBD2	TRBV27	.	TRBJ2-1	TGTGCCAGCAGTTCACCGGGACTAGCGGGGAACAATGAGCAGTTCTTC	CASSSPGLAGNNEQFF
TRBD1	TRBV7-2	.	TRBJ1-1	TGTGCCAGCAGCTTAGCCCCGGGGCAGGGGGTTTTAGCTTTCTTT	CASSLAPGQGVLAFF
.	TRBV19	few	TRBJ2-3	TGTGCCAGTAGGTATTCCAACCTAGATACGCAGTATTTT	CASRYSNLDTQYF
.	TRBV28	.	TRBJ1-2	TGTGCCAGCAGTTTATGGGGGAGTAATAACTATGGCTACACCTTC	CASSLWGSNNYGYTF
.	TRBV2	.	TRBJ1-5	TGTGCCAGCCGGCGAACCGCGTATAGCAATCAGCCCCAGCATTTT	CASRRTAYSNQPQHF
.	TRBV6-5	.	TRBJ2-1	TGTGCCAGCAGCCCGGCCCCGGGACTTCTCAATGAGCAGTTCTTC	CASSPAPGLLNEQFF
.	TRBV5-8	.	TRBJ1-6	TGTGCCAGCAGCTTGGGCCGGAATAATTCACCCCTCCACTTT	CASSLGRNNSPLHF
TRBD1	TRBV15	.	TRBJ1-2	TGTGCCACCAGCCCTCGGACAGGGGCTAACTATGGCTACACCTTC	CATSPRTGANYGYTF
.	TRBV11-2	.	TRBJ2-3	TGTGCCAGCAGCCCGAACCTATTGACAGATACGCAGTATTTT	CASSPNLLTDTQYF
.	TRBV11-2	many	TRBJ1-2	TGTGCCAGCAGCTTAGATCTAGGACAGAATGGCTACACCTTC	CASSLDLGQNGYTF
TRBD1	TRBV27	.	TRBJ2-7	TGTGCCAGCAGTTCGGGACAGGGGCCCTACGAGCAGTACTTC	CASSSGQGPYEQYF
.	TRBV7-2	.	TRBJ1-6	TGTGCCAGCAGCTTGCGACGGAGTAATTCACCCCTCCACTTT	CASSLRRSNSPLHF
TRBD2	TRBV4-2	.	TRBJ2-3	TGTGCCAGCAGCCAAGTAGCGGGGCCCACAGATACGCAGTATTTT	CASSQVAGPTDTQYF
TRBD2	TRBV9	.	TRBJ2-3	TGTGCCAGCAGCGTAGGGCCTAGCGGGGGCCACCCCAATACGCAGTATTTT	CASSVGPSGGHPNTQYF
.	TRBV4-2	.	TRBJ1-2	TGTGCCAGCAGCCAAGTGAACAGACTCTATGGCTACACCTTC	CASSQVNRLYGYTF
TRBD1	TRBV7-2	.	TRBJ1-5	TGTGCCAGCAGCATGGGGACAGGCTTTAGCAATCAGCCCCAGCATTTT	CASSMGTGFSNQPQHF
TRBD1	TRBV9	.	TRBJ1-5	TGTGCCAGCAGCGTAGCCGGACAGGACAATCAGCCCCAGCATTTT	CASSVAGQDNQPQHF
TRBD1	TRBV11-1	.	TRBJ1-2	TGTGCCAGCAGCGATCGGACAGGGGGCAGCTATGGCTACACCTTC	CASSDRTGGSYGYTF
.	TRBV15	.	TRBJ1-3	TGTGCCACCAGCACGGACTCTGGAAACACCATATATTTT	CATSTDSGNTIYF
.	TRBV2	.	TRBJ2-2	TGTGCCAGCAGACCCGGCAGGCCCACCGGGGAGCTGTTTTTT	CASRPGRPTGELFF
TRBD2	TRBV10-2	once	TRBJ2-5	TGCGCCAGCAGTGCCGACGGACTAGCCGGGGAGACCCAGTACTTC	CASSADGLAGETQYF
.	TRBV12-3/TRBV12-4	.	TRBJ1-1	TGTGCCAGCAGTTCGGGACCCTGGACTGAAGCTTTCTTT	CASSSGPWTEAFF
TRBD1	TRBV2	.	TRBJ1-6	TGTGCCATCGTAAAGGGGACAGACTATAATTCACCCCTCCACTTT	CAIVKGTDYNSPLHF
TRBD1	TRBV30	.	TRBJ2-7	TGTGCCTGGGGGACAGGGGGTTTAAACGAGCAGTACTTC	CAWGTGGLNEQYF
TRBD1	TRBV19	.	TRBJ2-7	TGTGCCAGTAGACAGGGGTCGAGCTACGAGCAGTACTTC	CASRQGSSYEQYF